Below, 29 T cell receptor beta chains from the same sample are listed, as sequenced in a study. One entry per CDR3 protein, called by TCRdb with MiXCR from the RT-PCR reads. The table shows fewer than 800,000 distinct CDR3 sequences, with 14% occurring only once. The sequenced sample consisted of memory CD4+ T cells from blood. These receptors all come from a female donor in good health, serving as a healthy control.

This clonotype was seen repeatedly, ten times or more. The CDR3 nucleotides read TGTGCCAGCAGCTTATCACAGAGAACTAGCACAGATACGCAGTATTTT. Translated, it gives CASSLSQRTSTDTQYF. V usage is TRBV7-8 and J usage is TRBJ2-3; no clear D gene. Trimming removed 2 bases from V and 0 bases from J, with 12 bases in between. This CDR3 contains 16 residues. Germline values: CDR1 SGHVS, CDR2 FQNEAQ.

The V and J genes are TRBV29-1 and TRBJ1-2; 10 bases are a match to TRBD1. Germline CDR1 and CDR2: SQVTM and ANQGSEA. The CDR3 loop spans 12 amino acids. The V gene end was trimmed by 6 bases and the J gene end by 3 bases; junction bases not matched to a gene: 1. CDR3 DNA: TGCAGCGTGGGGACAGGGGACTATGGCTACACCTTC. This encodes CSVGTGDYGYTF.

The V and J genes are TRBV10-3 and TRBJ2-3; D is perhaps TRBD2 (5 bases). Germline V gives CDR1 ENHRY, CDR2 SYGVKD. This CDR3 is 14 amino acids long. The V end was cut by 6 bases, the J end by 4 bases, with 14 bases between. This CDR3 reads CAISDSSNPDTQYF. In DNA, the CDR3 is TGTGCCATCAGCGATTCTAGCAACCCAGATACGCAGTATTTT.

This clonotype was found many times. CDR3 DNA sequence: TGTGCCAGCAGCTTGGTGGGGCAGGGACGAAACACTGAAGCTTTCTTT. Amino acid sequence: CASSLVGQGRNTEAFF. This chain joins TRBV5-5 and TRBJ1-1; possible D gene TRBD1, 5 bases. V was pared by 0 bases and J by 2 bases, with 14 bases between. Germline lookup yields CDR1 SGHKS and CDR2 YYEKEE (reference sequence). This CDR3 is 16 amino acids long.

The genes are TRBV4-1 and TRBJ1-2; D is uncertain. Germline CDR1 and CDR2: MGHRA and YSYEKL. This CDR3 spans 15 amino acids. The V end was cut by 1 base, the J end by 4 bases, with 13 bases between. DNA of the CDR3: TGCGCCAGCAGCCAAGGTCGGCAACAAACCTATGGCTACACCTTC. This sequence encodes CASSQGRQQTYGYTF.

In its sample, this clonotype was seen a few times. V and J are TRBV20-1 and TRBJ1-1, with D possibly being TRBD1 (6 bases). Trimming left V 6 bases short and J 8 bases short, with 16 bases between. Germline V gene lookup returns CDR1 DFQATT and CDR2 SNEGSKA (reference sequence). The CDR3 contains 12 residues. CDR3 residues: CSATGRGSEAFF. The CDR3 DNA sequence: TGCAGTGCCACAGGGAGGGGTTCCGAAGCTTTCTTT.

The chain recombines TRBV7-2 with TRBJ2-3; 11 bases align to TRBD2. This CDR3 is 20 amino acids long. Germline CDR1 and CDR2: SGHTA and FQGNSA. The V segment lost 5 bases and the J segment 2 bases; nucleotides outside the gene matches: 18. Here the CDR3 reads CASSAGTLLAGVWDTDTQYF. DNA for the CDR3: TGTGCCAGCAGCGCCGGAACCTTACTAGCGGGGGTATGGGACACAGATACGCAGTATTTT.

This clonotype was observed many times. This chain joins TRBV4-3 and TRBJ2-5; D is unresolved. The CDR3 runs to 16 residues. Trimming took 0 bases from V and 5 from J, leaving 16 bases between them. The germline gives CDR1 LGHNA, CDR2 YSLEER. The CDR3 DNA reads TGCGCCAGCAGCCAAGAGCTGCAACGGCCTGGGGAGACCCAGTACTTC. Its translation: CASSQELQRPGETQYF.

This clonotype was seen just once. The genes are TRBV30 and TRBJ2-7; 10 nucleotides line up with TRBD2. Germline assignment: CDR1 GTSNPN and CDR2 SVGIG (reference sequence). CDR3 length: 15 amino acids. The V gene end was trimmed by 0 bases and the J gene end by 3 bases; junction bases not matched to a gene: 5. CDR3 in amino acids: CAWSVDSGRSYEQYF. Here the CDR3 DNA reads TGTGCCTGGAGTGTAGATAGCGGGAGGAGCTACGAGCAGTACTTC.

Points on this clonotype: The CDR3 ends on some other residue instead of the conserved phenylalanine or tryptophan, so this is likely a read error. The chain links TRBV6-1 to TRBJ2-1; 9 bases match TRBD2. Germline loops: CDR1 MNHNS, CDR2 SASEGT. This CDR3 has 16 amino acids. Unmatched junction bases numbered 9, after V lost 2 bases and J lost 7 bases. The CDR3 DNA sequence: TGTGCCAGCAGTGAATCTCTAGCGGGGTCGGGGAATGAGCAGTTCTCC. Its protein product is CASSESLAGSGNEQFS.

A few counts support this clonotype. The chain couples TRBV29-1 to TRBJ2-5, with a tentative D call TRBD1 (6 bases). From germline, CDR1 is SQVTM and CDR2 ANQGSEA. CDR3 size: 13 residues. Trimming cost V 7 bases and J 1 base, with 13 bases left between them. For the CDR3, the DNA is TGCAGCGCCGTAGGACAGATCCAAGAGACCCAGTACTTC. As protein: CSAVGQIQETQYF.

This clonotype was seen repeatedly, ten times or more. The V and J genes are TRBV4-3 and TRBJ1-1, with D possibly matching TRBD1 (5 bases). CDR3 size: 12 residues. In germline, CDR1 is LGHNA, CDR2 YSLEER. Trimming took 3 bases from V and 12 from J, leaving 14 bases between them. The DNA for the CDR3 is TGCGCCAGCAGCCATAAGGGACTTTCGACTTTCTTT. Its translation: CASSHKGLSTFF.

The chain is built from TRBV20-1 and TRBJ1-2; D possibly corresponds to TRBD1 (5 bases). The CDR3 totals 15 residues. V was clipped by 2 bases and J by 4 bases, with 17 bases between them. Germline assignment: CDR1 DFQATT and CDR2 SNEGSKA (reference sequence). This CDR3 reads CSARWLQGLGYGYTF. CDR3 nucleotides: TGCAGTGCTAGATGGCTTCAGGGTCTCGGCTATGGCTACACCTTC.

This sequence joins TRBV6-6 and TRBJ1-1; 9 bases fit TRBD1. J gave up 2 bases and V 9 bases, and 10 bases lay outside the gene matches. Germline V gives CDR1 MNHNY, CDR2 SVGAGI (reference sequence). CDR3 length: 15 residues. CDR3 nucleotide sequence: TGTGCCAGTCCGGGACAGGGCTCACAAAACACTGAAGCTTTCTTT. Protein: CASPGQGSQNTEAFF.

The V gene is TRBV4-2, the J gene TRBJ2-7; D gene uncertain. V was trimmed by 4 bases and J by 7 bases, leaving 20 bases between them. From germline, CDR1 is LGHNA and CDR2 YNFKEQ. The CDR3 extends over 15 amino acids. This CDR3 is CASSLESVAFGEQYF. The CDR3 DNA reads as TGTGCCAGCAGCCTCGAGTCTGTGGCGTTTGGGGAGCAGTACTTC.

This clonotype has a count of ten or more. The chain has TRBV18 and TRBJ2-4, with D tentatively TRBD1 (6 bases). The CDR3 runs 14 residues. V was shortened by 4 bases and J by 7 bases, with 14 bases between the two germline ends. From germline, CDR1 is KGHSH and CDR2 LQKENI. CDR3 nucleotide sequence: TGTGCCAGCTCACTTGGTGGGACAATTAACATTCAGTACTTC. Protein product: CASSLGGTINIQYF.

This clonotype was seen many times. The rearrangement joins TRBV20-1 to TRBJ1-5; D possibly corresponds to TRBD1 (5 bases). Germline V gene data show CDR1 as DFQATT and CDR2 as SNEGSKA (reference sequence). Deletions cut 0 bases from V and 5 bases from J, with 8 bases between. This CDR3 comprises 13 residues. The CDR3 DNA reads as TGCAGTGCTAGAGATGCCAGGGATCAGCCCCAGCATTTT. Translating it yields CSARDARDQPQHF.

In its sample, this clonotype was seen a few times. The CDR3 sequence: CSATPTSGDSYEQYF. The CDR3 DNA follows: TGCAGTGCTACCCCGACTAGCGGGGATTCCTACGAGCAGTACTTC. The chain is built from TRBV20-1 and TRBJ2-7, with 11 bases lining up with TRBD2. The CDR3 length is 15 residues. Germline CDR1 and CDR2: DFQATT and SNEGSKA (reference sequence). V lost 4 bases and J lost 1; bases outside the gene matches: 6.

The chain recombines TRBV7-2 with TRBJ2-5; TRBD2 matches 9 bases. V dropped 4 bases and J dropped 8; count of bases not matched to a gene: 8. Per germline, CDR1 SGHTA and CDR2 FQGNSA. The CDR3 covers 14 residues. The CDR3 region is CASSSRGLAGTQYF. The CDR3 nucleotides read TGTGCCAGCAGCTCTAGGGGACTAGCAGGCACCCAGTACTTC.

This chain connects TRBV5-1 to TRBJ1-3; D is perhaps TRBD1 (5 bases). The CDR3 contains 15 residues. Trimming pared 4 bases from V and 6 bases from J, leaving 17 bases between. Germline-derived CDR1 and CDR2 are SGHRS and YFSETQ. Here the CDR3 DNA reads TGCGCCAGCAGCATACCCGGGACGGACAAAAACACCATATATTTT. Translating gives CASSIPGTDKNTIYF.

The chain joins TRBV5-4 to TRBJ2-5, with TRBD1 as a possible D gene (6 bases). Germline V gene sequence: CDR1 SGHNT, CDR2 YYREEE (reference sequence). The CDR3 runs to 14 residues. The germline V and J ends were trimmed by 3 bases and 0 bases, with 9 bases remaining between them. The CDR3 loop is CASSSDSHQETQYF. In DNA, the CDR3 is TGTGCCAGCAGCTCGGACAGTCACCAAGAGACCCAGTACTTC. Filled out from reference TRBV5-4 and TRBJ2-5, the complete variable domain reads ETGVTQSPTHLIKTRGQQVTLRCSSQSGHNTVSWYQQALGQGPQFIFQYYREEENGRGNFPPRFSGLQFPNYSSELNVNALELDDSALYLCASSSDSHQETQYFGPGTRLLVL.

This clonotype has just a few counts. The chain uses TRBV19 and TRBJ2-7, with D perhaps matching TRBD1 (6 bases). Germline V gives CDR1 LNHDA, CDR2 SQIVND (reference sequence). The CDR3 is 12 residues long. V was cut by 3 bases and J by 9 bases, with 12 bases left in between. CDR3 region: CASSMAGEVQYF. The CDR3 DNA reads as TGTGCCAGTAGTATGGCAGGGGAAGTGCAGTACTTC.

V is TRBV10-3 and J is TRBJ2-7, with D perhaps TRBD1 (5 bases). The CDR3 is 12 residues long. Germline V lookup: CDR1 ENHRY, CDR2 SYGVKD. The V end lost 6 bases, the J end lost 5 bases, and 11 bases lay between the germline ends. The CDR3 sequence is CAIRWGRDEQYF. For the CDR3, the DNA is TGTGCCATCAGGTGGGGCCGGGACGAGCAGTACTTC.

The V call is TRBV2, the J call TRBJ2-3, with 10 bases aligning to TRBD2. Germline-derived CDR1 and CDR2 are SNHLY and FYNNEI. With 6 bases clipped from V and 5 bases from J, the junction kept 8 bases outside the gene matches. The CDR3 extends over 15 amino acids. CDR3: CASSLTSGTVDTQYF. CDR3 sequence (DNA): TGTGCCAGCAGCCTAACTAGCGGGACGGTAGATACGCAGTATTTT.

This clonotype has only a few counts. The chain carries TRBV5-6 and TRBJ1-2, with a tentative D call TRBD1 (6 bases). The germline V and J ends were trimmed by 0 bases and 4 bases, with 19 bases remaining between them. From germline, CDR1 is SGHDT and CDR2 YYEEEE. The CDR3 runs 17 residues. The CDR3 DNA reads TGTGCCAGCAGCTTGGAAGGGTCGGCAGGGGTCTTCTATGGCTACACCTTC. It codes for CASSLEGSAGVFYGYTF.

This clonotype was seen repeatedly, ten times or more. V is TRBV6-5 and J is TRBJ1-1; TRBD1 aligns across 7 bases. J lost 3 bases, V lost 2 bases, and 9 bases had no gene match. Germline V gene lookup returns CDR1 MNHEY and CDR2 SVGAGI. The CDR3 covers 16 residues. The CDR3 region is CASSYAGGGLDTEAFF. DNA for the CDR3: TGTGCCAGCAGTTACGCGGGAGGGGGCCTAGACACTGAAGCTTTCTTT.

This clonotype was seen a few times. The chain carries TRBV18 and TRBJ2-7; D perhaps matches TRBD1 (5 bases). This CDR3 contains 18 residues. Trimming shortened V by 3 bases and J by 2 bases, and 23 bases separated the two germline ends. CDR1 and CDR2 (germline): KGHSH, LQKENI. CDR3 sequence (DNA): TGTGCCAGCTCACCGCAAGGGGCCCGGATCTTGAGTCCCTACGAGCAGTACTTC. Protein product: CASSPQGARILSPYEQYF.

The V gene is TRBV11-2, the J gene TRBJ1-2; D remains unclear. The CDR3 spans 17 residues. The V gene's germline CDR1 is SGHAT and CDR2 FQNNGV. The V and J ends lost 2 bases and 4 bases respectively, with 20 bases between them. The CDR3 here is CASSLYEEHAITYGYTF. For the CDR3, the DNA is TGTGCCAGCAGCTTATACGAGGAACACGCTATTACCTATGGCTACACCTTC.

A few counts support this clonotype. This may be a read error, as it is one base from a much larger clone. The V and J genes are TRBV6-2 or TRBV6-3 and TRBJ2-3, with D hard to call. CDR1 and CDR2 (germline): MNHEY, SVGEGT. The CDR3 loop spans 12 amino acids. V lost 1 base to trimming and J lost 4 bases, with 3 bases between them. CDR3 sequence reads: CASSYYPDTQYF. For the CDR3, the DNA is TGTGCCAGCAGTTACTACCCAGATACGCAGTATTTT.